This T cell receptor beta chain is from a study of T cells in Graves' hyperthyroidism and ophthalmopathy. About the study: The initial diagnosis was the point when peripheral blood was collected, ahead of any treatment.

This clonotype occurred many times. The antigen remains unidentified. The trim removed 1 base at V and 4 bases at J, leaving 8 bases unmatched. Germline V gene lookup returns CDR1 SGHRS and CDR2 YFSETQ. There are 18 residues in the CDR3. This blood was taken when hyperthyroidism was first diagnosed, before any ophthalmopathy symptoms existed. PBMCs were collected from a roughly 10 ml volume of fresh peripheral blood. What was amplified from RNA transcripts were TCR beta CDR3 regions. First-round RT-PCR with HTBI primers amplified the TCR CDR3 region. MiXCR, applied by TCRdb to the multiplex PCR reads, yields one record per CDR3 protein. Here the sample spans about 380,000 distinct CDR3 sequences, roughly 14% being singletons. The study's findings and limits: In the blood, most expanded thyroid clonotypes above 0.001 appeared as well.

Sequenced sample: blood. The sequence came from a young man with Graves' hyperthyroidism that later progressed to Graves' ophthalmopathy. The rearrangement uses TRBV5-1 and TRBJ2-1; 13 bases align to TRBD2. CDR3: CASSLRLAGGPPYNEQFF. CDR3 nucleotide sequence: TGCGCCAGCAGCTTGAGACTAGCGGGGGGTCCTCCGTACAATGAGCAGTTCTTC.